This note documents a single T cell receptor (beta chain) sequence. Its antigen has not been determined. The sample holds no much larger clone one base away, and base qualities are not on file. The immunoSEQ assay used for TCR sequencing gave the T-cell fraction in both tumor and uninvolved lung tissue. Turning to the authors' computational methods: For survival analysis, patients were split into high (upper tertile) and low (lower two tertiles) T-cell fraction groups and compared by log-rank test. A signed-rank test was used to check for differences in T-cell fraction between paired tumor and uninvolved lung. In its TCRdb copy, this immuneACCESS table keeps in-frame sequences only and misses some clones. Where compared with another copy, unresolved V genes explain less than half of these, and the others have no known cause. The DNA gave D and trimming, while V, J and clone size come from that table. A total of fewer than 15,000 clones appear in this sample, 60% to 85% of them only once. Jointly, the top ten make up about a sixth of the sample.

V gives up 1 base and J gives up 1 base, and the segment between their germline ends measures 4 bases. CDR1 and CDR2 are drawn from the germline V gene: SGHTA, FQGNSA. The CDR3 has 13 amino acids, counting the end cysteine and phenylalanine. The sequence is cut down to CDR3 DNA, 39 bases in frame from base 1. This sample was taken from a study of tumor-infiltrating lymphocytes in localized non-small cell lung cancer listed by TCRdb under 2021. Background on the whole study: Patients whose samples were collected after neoadjuvant chemotherapy, as well as both smokers and never-smokers and several histologies, were included in the cohort. A total of over 45 patients were included in the paired tumor versus uninvolved lung comparison of immunoSEQ T-cell fraction. Resected tumor tissue and uninvolved lung tissue described as non-adjacent to the tumor were contributed by each patient, with both tissues obtained from the same patient. Alongside flow cytometry, multiplex immunofluorescence, RNA-seq, exome sequencing and proteomics, TCR sequencing was applied to the same patients as one of several integrated assays. In total, the ICON cohort was made up of about 150 surgical patients who had localized non-small cell lung cancer and whose tumors were resected.

What the authors observed across the whole study: Because assay coverage varied across patients depending on available tissue quantity, TCR sequencing was performed for only a subset of the cohort. Because different assays used different pieces of the same tissue, intratumor heterogeneity could not be separated from technical variation. TCRbeta sequencing supported higher T cell infiltration in tumors than in uninvolved lung tissue, consistent with immunofluorescence CD3 counts. No difference in TCR-derived T-cell fraction was observed between the flow cytometry-defined immunotypes IM1 (good prognosis) and IM2 (poor prognosis).

Enrollment in ICON was initiated in 2016, and the last patient was enrolled in 2018. A subcohort of around 76 patients provided fresh tumor and matched uninvolved tissue for in-depth immune analyses, with TCR sequencing among those analyses. DNA isolated from bulk tissue, without cell sorting, was used for TCR sequencing. Sequencing was performed on uninvolved lung tissue not adjacent to the tumor. The receptor was derived from a human donor with non-small cell lung cancer. Here the chain combines TRBV7-2 and TRBJ2-5; a confident D gene designation cannot be given. The CDR3: CASSLGGQETQYF. DNA sequence: TGTGCCAGCAGCTTAGGGGGCCAAGAGACCCAGTACTTC.